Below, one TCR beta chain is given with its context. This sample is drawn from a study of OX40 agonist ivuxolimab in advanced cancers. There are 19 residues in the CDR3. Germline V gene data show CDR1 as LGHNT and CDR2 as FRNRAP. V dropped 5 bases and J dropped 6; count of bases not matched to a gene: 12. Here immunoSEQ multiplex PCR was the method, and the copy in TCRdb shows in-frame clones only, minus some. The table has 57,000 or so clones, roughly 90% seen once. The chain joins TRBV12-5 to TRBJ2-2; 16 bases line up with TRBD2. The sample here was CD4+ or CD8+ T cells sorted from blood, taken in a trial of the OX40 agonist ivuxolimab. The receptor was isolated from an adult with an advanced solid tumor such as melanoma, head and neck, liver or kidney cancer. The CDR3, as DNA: TGTGCTAGTGGTCGTTGGACAGGCGGGACTAGCGGGAGGGCCGGGGAGCTGTTTTTT. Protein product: CASGRWTGGTSGRAGELFF.